The 26 T cell receptor beta chains in this list originate from one sample, sequenced in a study of neoadjuvant nivolumab and ipilimumab in lung cancer. Libraries were prepared by immunoSEQ multiplex PCR; TCRdb keeps only in-frame clonotypes and omits some of them. The sample holds tens of thousands of clones, roughly 84% seen once. The sequenced sample was peripheral blood, obtained before neoadjuvant nivolumab, alone or with ipilimumab. The receptors shown here come from an adult with non-small cell lung cancer.

The rearrangement links TRBV29-1 to TRBJ2-1, with 7 bases identical to TRBD2. This CDR3 contains 13 residues. Germline-derived CDR1 and CDR2 are SQVTM and ANQGSEA. V was clipped by 3 bases and J by 8 bases; unmatched bases: 7. The CDR3: CSVEPGGTDEQFF. CDR3 DNA: TGCAGCGTTGAGCCGGGAGGTACTGATGAGCAGTTCTTC.

The chain links TRBV27 to TRBJ2-7; no reliable D call. V lost 5 bases and J 3 bases, leaving 17 bases between the germline ends. The CDR3 extends over 15 amino acids. The germline gives CDR1 MNHEY, CDR2 SMNVEV (reference sequence). As DNA, the CDR3 is TGTGCCAGCAGTCTCAACCCTACAGCGCACTACGAGCAGTACTTC. Translating it yields CASSLNPTAHYEQYF.

This clone has just one count. The chain couples TRBV11-2 to TRBJ2-1; D may be TRBD2 (5 bases). Trimming cost V 0 bases and J 0 bases, with 12 bases left between them. Per germline, CDR1 SGHAT and CDR2 FQNNGV. The CDR3 totals 17 residues. The CDR3 is CASSLDLGGYSYNEQFF. In nucleotides, the CDR3 is TGTGCCAGCAGCTTAGATCTTGGCGGGTACTCCTACAATGAGCAGTTCTTC.

The rearrangement links TRBV4-1 to TRBJ1-2; D remains unclear. This CDR3 spans 14 amino acids. Trimming shortened V by 4 bases and J by 0 bases, and 9 bases separated the two germline ends. From germline, CDR1 is MGHRA and CDR2 YSYEKL. For the CDR3, the DNA is TGCGCCAGCAGCCTCCTCCGGGCTAACTATGGCTACACCTTC. Amino acid sequence: CASSLLRANYGYTF.

This clone was counted only a few times. The rearrangement uses TRBV5-1 and TRBJ1-1; D not resolved. Trimming removed 4 bases at V and 2 bases at J, with 9 bases between. Germline V CDR1 and CDR2: SGHRS, YFSETQ. The CDR3 consists of 13 residues. The CDR3: CASSIDENTEAFF. In DNA, the CDR3 is TGCGCCAGCAGCATCGACGAAAACACTGAAGCTTTCTTT.

The chain employs TRBV5-6 and TRBJ1-2; TRBD1 matches 7 bases. Trimming took 4 bases from V and 4 from J; bases not matched to a gene: 1. Looked up from germline, CDR1 is SGHDT and CDR2 is YYEEEE. The CDR3 consists of 12 residues. CDR3 bases: TGTGCCAGCAGCCCAGGGGGCTATGGCTACACCTTC. Residues: CASSPGGYGYTF.

The chain is built from TRBV5-1 and TRBJ2-3, with 8 bases fitting TRBD2. Looked up from germline, CDR1 is SGHRS and CDR2 is YFSETQ. This CDR3 contains 16 residues. The junction had 5 bases not matched to a gene; V was cut back by 0 bases and J by 2 bases. CDR3 protein: CASSLVISGNTDTQYF. The CDR3 region has the DNA TGCGCCAGCAGCTTGGTGATTAGCGGGAACACAGATACGCAGTATTTT.

The V and J genes are TRBV6-5 and TRBJ2-1; no reliable D call. V was pared by 0 bases and J by 5 bases, with 11 bases between. Germline V gene data show CDR1 as MNHEY and CDR2 as SVGAGI. CDR3 length equals 15 residues. The CDR3 region has the DNA TGTGCCAGCAGTTACTCGGGAACTCACCACAATGAGCAGTTCTTC. Its protein product is CASSYSGTHHNEQFF.

The CDR3 protein is CASSLGRNNEQYF. CDR3 nucleotide sequence: TGTGCCAGTAGTCTCGGGAGGAACAACGAGCAGTACTTC. V usage is TRBV19 and J usage is TRBJ2-7, with 7 bases lining up with TRBD2. The junction had 6 bases not matched to a gene; V was cut back by 5 bases and J by 5 bases. CDR3 length: 13 residues. CDR1 is LNHDA, CDR2 SQIVND, per germline (reference sequence).

The chain is built from TRBV7-3 and TRBJ2-2; the D is unclear. The CDR3 runs 13 residues. The ends were cut back, 2 bases at V and 7 bases at J, with 8 bases in the middle. From germline, CDR1 is SGHTA and CDR2 FQGTGA. CDR3 coding DNA: TGTGCCAGCAGCTTAGAAGGGCGCGGGGAGCTGTTTTTT. It is translated as CASSLEGRGELFF.

This chain connects TRBV5-1 to TRBJ2-7; 8 bases fit TRBD1. Germline V gene data show CDR1 as SGHRS and CDR2 as YFSETQ. This CDR3 region has 13 residues. V trimming: 5 bases; J trimming: 0 bases; junction bases outside the gene matches: 1. The CDR3 loop reads CASRTGDSYEQYF. In DNA form, the CDR3 reads TGCGCCAGCAGGACAGGGGACTCCTACGAGCAGTACTTC.

The chain joins TRBV29-1 to TRBJ1-2; possibly TRBD1 for D (6 bases). The CDR3 spans 12 residues. CDR1 SQVTM and CDR2 ANQGSEA come from the germline V gene. The V gene lost 6 bases and the J gene lost 4 bases, with 12 bases spanning the gap. CDR3 region: CSVGRGSYGYTF. The CDR3 nucleotides are TGCAGCGTGGGAAGGGGGAGCTATGGCTACACCTTC.

On this clone: A read error may produce the germline difference seen at one junction end. The chain is built from TRBV7-7 and TRBJ2-5; 7 bases fit TRBD2. The CDR3 contains 15 residues. The germline CDR1 and CDR2 sequences are SSHAT and FNYEAQ (reference sequence). The CDR3 DNA is TGTGCTAGCAGCTTAGATCGGGGAGGGCAAGAGACCCAGTACTTC. Amino acid sequence: CASSLDRGGQETQYF.

This clone was detected only a few times. The chain links TRBV5-5 to TRBJ1-1; weak D call: TRBD1 (5 bases). The germline gives CDR1 SGHKS, CDR2 YYEKEE (reference sequence). The CDR3 is made up of 17 amino acids. Trimming shortened V by 1 base and J by 0 bases, and 16 bases separated the two germline ends. The CDR3 protein is CASSLFGTGTMNTEAFF. For the CDR3, the DNA is TGTGCCAGCAGCTTGTTCGGTACAGGTACTATGAACACTGAAGCTTTCTTT.

DNA of the CDR3: TGTGCCAGCAGTTCTTGGGACGAATTGGGTCTCTACACCTTC. Translation gives CASSSWDELGLYTF. This sequence joins TRBV6-5 and TRBJ1-2; weak D call: TRBD1 (5 bases). This CDR3 is 14 amino acids long. V lost 4 bases, J lost 10 bases, and 19 bases lay in between. Germline CDR1 reads MNHEY; CDR2 reads SVGAGI.

This chain connects TRBV5-4 to TRBJ1-5; tentatively, D is TRBD1 (6 bases). In germline, CDR1 is SGHNT, CDR2 YYREEE (reference sequence). The CDR3 runs to 15 residues. V lost 4 bases and J 10 bases, leaving 21 bases between the germline ends. The CDR3 DNA reads TGTGCCAGCAGCGCGGGGATGGGGGCGGAGTACCCCCAGCATTTT. It is translated as CASSAGMGAEYPQHF. Full variable domain (missing parts from reference TRBV5-4 and TRBJ1-5): ETGVTQSPTHLIKTRGQQVTLRCSSQSGHNTVSWYQQALGQGPQFIFQYYREEENGRGNFPPRFSGLQFPNYSSELNVNALELDDSALYLCASSAGMGAEYPQHFGDGTRLSIL.

This chain joins TRBV7-2 and TRBJ2-4; 13 bases fit TRBD2. CDR1 and CDR2 (germline): SGHTA, FQGNSA. There are 18 residues in the CDR3. V shed 4 bases and J 1 base; nucleotides not matched to a gene: 7. CDR3 protein: CASSYGLAGAAAKNIQYF. In DNA form, the CDR3 reads TGTGCCAGCAGCTATGGACTAGCGGGAGCTGCGGCCAAAAACATTCAGTACTTC.

V and J are TRBV11-1 and TRBJ2-2; the D is unclear. Deletions cut 3 bases from V and 2 bases from J, with 4 bases between. The CDR3 covers 13 residues. Germline values: CDR1 SGHAT, CDR2 FQDESV (reference sequence). The CDR3 sequence is CASSLINTGELFF. The CDR3 DNA is TGTGCCAGCAGCTTGATCAACACCGGGGAGCTGTTTTTT. Variable domain in full (rest from reference TRBV11-1 and TRBJ2-2): EAEVAQSPRYKITEKSQAVAFWCDPISGHATLYWYRQILGQGPELLVQFQDESVVDDSQLPKDRFSAERLKGVDSTLKIQPAELGDSAMYLCASSLINTGELFFGEGSRLTVL.

The chain links TRBV15 to TRBJ2-7, with 9 bases lining up with TRBD2. This CDR3 has 16 amino acids. The trim removed 3 bases at V and 1 base at J, leaving 7 bases unmatched. Germline CDR1 reads LNHNV; CDR2 reads YYDKDF (reference sequence). As DNA, the CDR3 is TGTGCCACCAGCAGGGTCCTAGCGGGAAGGTCCTACGAGCAGTACTTC. This encodes CATSRVLAGRSYEQYF.

The genes are TRBV25-1 and TRBJ1-2; D unresolved. Germline V CDR1 and CDR2: MGHDK, SYGVNS. V was clipped by 4 bases and J by 7 bases, with 7 bases between them. This CDR3 has 11 amino acids. CDR3 region: CASSVGSGYTF. Here the CDR3 DNA reads TGTGCCAGCAGTGTTGGAAGTGGCTACACCTTC.

CDR3 bases: TGTGCCAGCAGCCCGGCTCCCAACACTGAAGCTTTCTTT. It encodes CASSPAPNTEAFF. The chain has TRBV7-3 and TRBJ1-1; no clear D. Germline CDR1 SGHTA, CDR2 FQGTGA. The CDR3 consists of 13 residues. V gave up 5 bases and J gave up 2 bases, with 9 bases separating them.

The rearrangement uses TRBV18 and TRBJ1-2; TRBD1 aligns across 8 bases. The V and J ends lost 6 bases and 3 bases, in that order; junction bases with no gene match: 3. The germline gives CDR1 KGHSH, CDR2 LQKENI. The CDR3 spans 13 residues. CDR3 sequence reads: CASSYRGDYGYTF. The CDR3 nucleotides are TGTGCCAGCTCTTACAGGGGGGACTATGGCTACACCTTC.

The chain employs TRBV11-2 and TRBJ2-1; D may be TRBD1 (5 bases). Germline V gene sequence: CDR1 SGHAT, CDR2 FQNNGV. V was shortened by 1 base and J by 8 bases, with 12 bases between the two germline ends. This CDR3 is built from 14 residues. CDR3 nucleotides: TGTGCCAGCAGCTTAGTAGGGGTTTGGGATGAGCAGTTCTTC. Translated: CASSLVGVWDEQFF.

This chain joins TRBV7-6 and TRBJ1-1; no clear D. Germline lookup yields CDR1 SGHVS and CDR2 FNYEAQ. V lost 4 bases and J lost 1, with 10 bases in between. The length of the CDR3 is 14 residues. The CDR3, as DNA: TGTGCCAGCAGCTCGCAGATGCGGAACACTGAAGCTTTCTTT. This sequence encodes CASSSQMRNTEAFF. Looking up the rest from reference TRBV7-6 and TRBJ1-1 gives the full variable domain: GAGVSQSPRYKVTKRGQDVALRCDPISGHVSLYWYRQALGQGPEFLTYFNYEAQQDKSGLPNDRFSAERPEGSISTLTIQRTEQRDSAMYRCASSSQMRNTEAFFGQGTRLTVV.

V gene TRBV7-2 combines with J gene TRBJ2-2; D not certain. The V end was cut by 1 base, the J end by 0 bases, with 3 bases between. Germline CDR1 SGHTA, CDR2 FQGNSA. The CDR3 covers 14 residues. This CDR3 is CASSLEPNTGELFF. In DNA form, the CDR3 reads TGTGCCAGCAGCTTAGAGCCGAACACCGGGGAGCTGTTTTTT. The variable domain in full, with the rest retrieved from reference TRBV7-2 and TRBJ2-2, is GAGVSQSPSNKVTEKGKDVELRCDPISGHTALYWYRQSLGQGLEFLIYFQGNSAPDKSGLPSDRFSAERTGGSVSTLTIQRTQQEDSAVYLCASSLEPNTGELFFGEGSRLTVL.

The V gene is TRBV2, the J gene TRBJ1-1; 7 bases fit TRBD1. Germline values: CDR1 SNHLY, CDR2 FYNNEI. V shed 0 bases and J 0 bases; nucleotides not matched to a gene: 7. This CDR3 has 17 residues. The CDR3 protein is CASSEAAGQMMNTEAFF. The CDR3 nucleotides read TGTGCCAGCAGTGAAGCGGCGGGACAGATGATGAACACTGAAGCTTTCTTT.